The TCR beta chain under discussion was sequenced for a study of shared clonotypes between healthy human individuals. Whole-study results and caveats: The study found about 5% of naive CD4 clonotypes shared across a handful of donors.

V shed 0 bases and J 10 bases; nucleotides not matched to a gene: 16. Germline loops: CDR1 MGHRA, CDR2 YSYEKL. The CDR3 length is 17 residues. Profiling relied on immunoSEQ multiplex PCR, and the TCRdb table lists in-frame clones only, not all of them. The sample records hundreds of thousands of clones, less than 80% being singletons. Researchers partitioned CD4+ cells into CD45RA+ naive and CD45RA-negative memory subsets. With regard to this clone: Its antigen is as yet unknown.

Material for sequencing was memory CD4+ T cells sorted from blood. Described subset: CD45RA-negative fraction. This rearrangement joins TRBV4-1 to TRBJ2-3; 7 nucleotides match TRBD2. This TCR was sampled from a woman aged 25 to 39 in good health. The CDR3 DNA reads TGCGCCAGCAGCCAAGACGTCGGGACTAAGCCCGAGTCGGCGCAGTATTTT. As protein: CASSQDVGTKPESAQYF.